This T cell receptor beta chain was identified in a study of blood T cells in healthy people across ages. Study-level findings and limits: Roughly linear age-related decline in beta diversity appeared, significant by age about 40. There was a strong correlation between TCR beta diversity and naive T cell percentage.

Germline V gene lookup returns CDR1 MNHNY and CDR2 SVGAGI (reference sequence). The CDR3 runs 14 residues. V lost 7 bases, J lost 5 bases, and 15 bases lay in between. Then a second PCR, running roughly 6 to 12 cycles, was carried out with a sample-barcoded 5' primer and a J-beta primer mix. MiXCR was run by TCRdb on the 5' RACE reads, yielding one entry per CDR3 protein. The sample has around 1,900,000 distinct CDR3 sequences; roughly two fifths are singletons. This clonotype was recorded a few times. The antigen is not known. The specimen was blood. This sequence joins TRBV6-6 and TRBJ1-5, with TRBD1 as a possible D gene (5 bases). The TCR sequence derives from a human donor in good health. In DNA form, the CDR3 reads TGTGCCAGCACGAATAGGAGGGGAGATCAGCCCCAGCATTTT. This encodes CASTNRRGDQPQHF.